This T cell receptor beta chain was profiled in a study of PD-1 blockade in classical Hodgkin lymphoma (dated by TCRdb to the early 2020s). Study-level background: Nivolumab dosing was 3 mg/kg intravenously every 2 weeks, continuing until either disease progression or unacceptable toxicity. The study used CyTOF and TCR beta sequencing to define a peripheral blood immune signature of response to PD-1 blockade in classical Hodgkin lymphoma.

From a lookup of the germline V gene (reference sequence), CDR1 and CDR2 are SEHNR and FQNEAQ. Trimmed from V: 5 bases; trimmed from J: 4 bases; junction bases lacking a gene match: 8. Including the terminal cysteine and phenylalanine, the CDR3 comprises 16 residues. The sequence is cut down to CDR3 DNA, 48 bases in frame from base 1. As for this clone: Its antigen remains undetermined. The sample holds no much larger clone one base away, and base qualities are not on file.

The Qiagen DNeasy kit was used to extract genomic DNA both from unsorted PBMCs and from the negatively selected CD4+ and CD8+ fractions. Amplification of TCR beta CDR3 regions was done by immunoSEQ multiplex PCR with primers that anneal to V and J segments. A synthetic immune receptor repertoire was used to minimize amplification bias, and any remaining bias was removed computationally after sequencing. Per the authors' processing: Repertoire diversity was quantified as the Shannon entropy index using custom Python scripts. Unsorted, CD4+ and CD8+ repertoires were analyzed separately, except for combined analyses in which CD4+ and CD8+ sequences were merged in silico. A clone counted as expanded when the clone's frequency after treatment rose at least 2-fold relative to C1D1, and clones undetected at baseline were given a pseudocount of 0.5. Clones with 0 or 1 copy at C1D1 were classified as singleton clones, and clones with 2 or more copies were classified as non-singleton clones. Clones expanded in unsorted samples were labelled as CD4+, CD8+ or unknown by matching protein sequences in sorted samples from the same patient. Wilcoxon tests on paired samples were used to test diversity changes from C1D1 to C4D1. TCRdb took this table from immuneACCESS and kept in-frame rearrangements with V and J called. Such tables lack part of the clones; where checked against another copy, unresolved V genes explain under half of the gap, and the rest is unexplained. For V, J and clone size, that table is used; D and trimming come from the DNA. A total of several thousand clones appear in this sample, roughly two thirds of them only once. Of the sample, roughly half falls within the top ten clones.

Results and caveats for the whole study, not just this receptor: Lower diversity was seen in patients whose nivolumab began less than 1 year after ASCT, and these patients were left out of later analyses so that immune reconstitution would not confound the results. Among trial patients, those achieving complete response had baseline diversity similar to that of newly diagnosed patients, while diversity was significantly lower in partial responders and progressors. A significant rise by C4D1 was seen in CD4+ but not CD8+ TCR diversity (p=0.0027 vs p=0.16), with the rise being most apparent in complete responders (p=0.02). Baseline TCR diversity was reported to be lower in newly diagnosed patients than in healthy donors, and even lower in relapsed/refractory patients. Only a single clinical trial cohort was studied, and what caused the repertoire differences, possibly disease activity or prior therapy, remained undefined.

Explained via the paper, the time point label denotes: cycle 4 day 1 (C4D1), after about 6 weeks of nivolumab. Every trial patient had relapsed after autologous stem cell transplantation, and cohorts A, B and C differed in prior brentuximab vedotin exposure. The trial cohort included around 60 patients with relapsed/refractory classical Hodgkin lymphoma, and each patient had a best overall response of complete response, partial response or progressive disease. Trial patients were treated with single-agent nivolumab in the multi-cohort phase II CheckMate 205 trial. An independent review committee assessed best overall response by applying the 2007 International Working Group response criteria. Trial PBMCs were collected just before the start of nivolumab (C1D1) and during therapy at cycle 2 day 1 and cycle 4 day 1. Peripheral blood was collected in 8 mL Vacutainer Cell Preparation Tubes, from which PBMCs were isolated by centrifugation and then cryopreserved.

Recombination linked TRBV7-9 to TRBJ2-6; the central 7 bases match TRBD2. Material: peripheral blood mononuclear cells (PBMCs), obtained before the fourth cycle of nivolumab. This TCR was recovered from a human donor with classical Hodgkin lymphoma. The sequenced DNA: TGTGCCAGCAGCCCATGGGAGGGTTTCGGGGCCAACGTCCTGACTTTC. This gives the protein CASSPWEGFGANVLTF.